This T cell receptor beta chain was found in a study of shared clonotypes between healthy human individuals. Across the whole study: The composition of the donors was a couple of women and a few men aged 18 to 49.

V lost 6 bases to trimming and J lost 10 bases, with 28 bases between them. The germline CDR1 and CDR2 sequences are MGHRA and YSYEKL. CDR3 size: 17 residues. Repertoires were generated with immunoSEQ multiplex PCR, while TCRdb's copy carries only in-frame clones and drops some. The table includes about 1 million clones, around 74% detected once. Study-level results: Depth was large, yet rarefaction showed that sorted-subset sequencing was incomplete. The genetic and exposure-history diversity represented was limited by few donors. In this cohort, only blood was sampled, and tissue repertoires likely differ.

In the case of this clone: Its target is not known.

V and J are TRBV4-1 and TRBJ2-1; D is perhaps TRBD1 or TRBD2 (5 bases each). This receptor was taken from a young man in good health. Sequencing input: memory CD4+ T cells sorted from blood. As to subset: CD45RA-negative fraction. CDR3 loop: CASRPGLARDRTGEQFF. The CDR3 nucleotides read TGCGCCAGCAGACCCGGATTAGCACGGGACCGGACTGGGGAGCAGTTCTTC.